The rows below give T cell receptor beta chains drawn from one sample of a study of Ad26.COV2.S vaccination and SARS-CoV-2 variants. Only in-frame clones appear in the TCRdb table, and some are missing; sequencing was by immunoSEQ multiplex PCR. The data show 300,000 to 450,000 clones, with around 83% seen just once and roughly 3.5% held by the top ten. This specimen was peripheral blood, taken in a trial of Ad26.COV2.S vaccine versus placebo. These receptor sequences come from a person between 18 and 65 years old who received the Ad26.COV2.S COVID-19 vaccine or a placebo. CDR3s leave out the opening cysteine and the closing phenylalanine or tryptophan. Each record gives: CDR3 length, V gene, J gene, CDR3 protein.

15	TRBV3-1/TRBV3-2	TRBJ2-2	ASSQVVLAVNTGELF
14	TRBV28	TRBJ2-7	ASSLPRHMSSYEQY
11	TRBV7-2	TRBJ2-3	ASSLLAGDTQY
11	TRBV5-1	TRBJ2-5	ASRVAVQETQY
14	TRBV4-2	TRBJ2-3	ASSQRTSGSTDTQY
13	TRBV13	TRBJ2-7	ASSLGGGQTYEQY
15	TRBV6-2/TRBV6-3	TRBJ1-5	ASSSLRGQGAYQPQH
10	TRBV11-2	TRBJ2-3	ASSPRGDTQY
13	TRBV5-1	TRBJ2-2	ASSRDGANTGELF
13	TRBV28	TRBJ2-2	ASSLNIAVTGELF
11	TRBV10-2	TRBJ1-1	ASSMGQGAEAF
15	TRBV4-1	TRBJ2-7	ASSQDSPAPSDYEQY
13	TRBV24-1	TRBJ1-2	ATSDLPTGNYGYT
11	TRBV27	TRBJ2-1	ASSLSRNNEQF
16	TRBV5-1	TRBJ1-3	ASSLGGAADLLGNTIY
12	TRBV5-8	TRBJ2-7	ASSFWREYYEQY
14	TRBV6-2/TRBV6-3	TRBJ1-5	ASSYHRTNSNQPQH
12	TRBV15	TRBJ1-2	ATSRDSGAGGYT
13	TRBV5-1	TRBJ1-1	ASSFGRGPNTEAF
12	TRBV29-1	TRBJ1-1	SVIGKTGYREAF
15	TRBV25-1	TRBJ2-3	ASSGGLAGLSTDTQY
13	TRBV7-2	TRBJ1-1	ASSRGTARNTEAF
10	TRBV10-2	TRBJ2-7	ASSETPYEQY
11	TRBV2	TRBJ2-7	ASSERDRVWSY
14	TRBV4-1	TRBJ2-2	ASSPLLAGRSGELF
11	TRBV7-6	TRBJ2-3	ASSSQMTDTQY
15	TRBV5-5	TRBJ2-7	ASSWGTSAGKSYEQY
10	TRBV7-8	TRBJ1-1	ASSQDGPEAF
12	TRBV2	TRBJ2-3	ASIKEAISDTQY
13	TRBV6-5	TRBJ2-5	ASSYSIQGLETQY
13	TRBV13	TRBJ2-2	ASSLGQGDVGELF
11	TRBV7-9	TRBJ2-3	ASLASGADTQY
13	TRBV12-2	TRBJ2-3	ASRLTSGGRGTQY
11	TRBV10-2	TRBJ2-7	ASSRVGALEQY
11	TRBV6-2/TRBV6-3	TRBJ1-1	ASSFWLNTEAF
11	TRBV15	TRBJ2-5	ATSRNRLQTQY
14	TRBV5-1	TRBJ1-3	ASSYSRTGDGNTIY
11	TRBV27	TRBJ2-2	ASSFLGPGELF
13	TRBV5-4	TRBJ2-7	ASSLQRGGVYEQY
13	TRBV10-1	TRBJ2-3	ASSDLAGLKDTQY
11	TRBV12-3/TRBV12-4	TRBJ1-1	ASSLGLNTEAF
15	TRBV19	TRBJ2-7	ASSIRRDHLSSYEQY
11	TRBV11-3	TRBJ1-5	ASSLPIHQPQH
13	TRBV9	TRBJ2-7	ASSVQGVSTYEQY
12	TRBV19	TRBJ1-2	ASRDRGLGYGYT
14	TRBV28	TRBJ1-2	ASSSTTMKGGYGYT
14	TRBV28	TRBJ2-2	ASSLKASGRLGELF
12	TRBV5-1	TRBJ1-1	ASSPDGSNTEAF
13	TRBV6-5	TRBJ1-5	ASSKGGQSESPQH